The rows below give T cell receptor beta chains drawn from one sample of a study of technical replicates of blood from a few donors. The table came from immunoSEQ multiplex PCR; TCRdb's copy has only in-frame clones and leaves some out. The table has 85,000 to 100,000 clones, about 96% seen once. Material: T cells isolated from PBMCs. The receptors originated from a human donor in good health. The CDR3 runs from the conserved cysteine through the conserved F or W. A D gene is named only where the DNA matches it firmly. Size is omitted from some rows. Given values are once, few, many or a class for expanded clones.

TRBD2,TRBV18,NA,TRBJ2-1,TGTGCCAGCTCACCCTACACCGGGACTAGCGCAAAGAATGAGCAGTTCTTC,CASSPYTGTSAKNEQFF
NA,TRBV5-1,NA,TRBJ2-3,TGCGCCAGCAGCTTGGAGAGATCAGATACGCAGTATTTT,CASSLERSDTQYF
NA,TRBV6-5,NA,TRBJ2-1,TGTGCCAGCAGTTCCCCGAGTTACAATGAGCAGTTCTTC,CASSSPSYNEQFF
TRBD2,TRBV7-3,NA,TRBJ2-1,TGTGCCAGCAGCTTAAAAAGGGGAGAGCGGGGGTACAATGACGAGCAGTTCTTC,CASSLKRGERGYNDEQFF
NA,TRBV6-4,once,TRBJ2-1,TGTGCCAGCAAGGGCACAGGGTCATATGAGCAGTTCTTC,CASKGTGSYEQFF
NA,TRBV27,NA,TRBJ2-7,TGTGCCAGCAGTCCCGCAGGGCCCACCTACGAGCAGTACTTC,CASSPAGPTYEQYF
NA,TRBV5-8,NA,TRBJ2-2,TGTGCCAGCAGCTTGGCCGAGCGGACCGGGGAGCTGTTTTTT,CASSLAERTGELFF
NA,TRBV6-1,NA,TRBJ1-3,TGTGCCAGCAGTGAACTTTTCGGACAGCATGGAAACACCATATATTTT,CASSELFGQHGNTIYF
TRBD2,TRBV5-6,NA,TRBJ2-7,TGTGCCAGCAGGAGCGGGATTGGCTACGAGCAGTACTTC,CASRSGIGYEQYF
TRBD2,TRBV4-2,NA,TRBJ2-1,TGTGCCAGCAGCCCTAATGGACTAGCGGGGGGTAATGAGCAGTTCTTC,CASSPNGLAGGNEQFF
NA,TRBV19,NA,TRBJ2-5,TGTGCCAGTAGTATTCGGAGGGGAGAGACCCAGTACTTC,CASSIRRGETQYF
TRBD2,TRBV5-4,NA,TRBJ2-3,TGTGCCAGCAGCTTTTTAATAGCGGGCGGGGACGCCAATACGCAGTATTTT,CASSFLIAGGDANTQYF
TRBD2,TRBV28,NA,TRBJ2-1,TGTGCCAGCAGTTCAAACGCCCGATCTAGCGGGAGGGCCCCCGAGCAGTTCTTC,CASSSNARSSGRAPEQFF
TRBD1,TRBV19,NA,TRBJ1-4,TGTGCCAGTAGGGACAGGGCGGGGGCTAATGAAAAACTGTTTTTT,CASRDRAGANEKLFF
NA,TRBV27,NA,TRBJ1-6,TGTGCCAGCAGTTTTCAGGACAGATTAAATTCACCCCTCCACTTT,CASSFQDRLNSPLHF